What follows describes a single TCR beta chain. The data stem from a study of spatial heterogeneity in lung cancer. The length of the CDR3 is 12 residues. The J segment lost 12 bases and the V segment lost 6 bases, leaving 7 bases of the junction unmatched. Germline lookup yields CDR1 SEHNR and CDR2 FQNEAQ (reference sequence). Time point of the sample: blood at routine non-recurrence follow-up after resection. Tumor, nontumor lung or frozen PBMC supplied whole RNA, sequenced without sorting. TCRdb ran MiXCR on the 5' RACE reads and lists one entry per CDR3 protein. The sample carries roughly 71,000 distinct CDR3 sequences, nearly 9% recorded once.

The receptor comes from a female donor with early-stage non-small cell lung cancer. The chain links TRBV7-9 to TRBJ2-1, with 8 bases identical to TRBD2. Material: PBMCs, obtained at follow-up. In nucleotides, the CDR3 is TGTGCCAGCAGTAAGGAGCGGGAGAGGCAGTTCTTC. Protein: CASSKERERQFF.